Sequencing of this T cell receptor (beta chain) was carried out in a study of beta chain features in type 1 diabetes. Study context: All samples yielded around 98 million examined sorted cells. Findings of the study overall: Researchers reported that naive, central memory and Treg TCRB repertoires appeared more similar in patients than in healthy donors.

Looked up from germline, CDR1 is SQVTM and CDR2 is ANQGSEA. J gave up 8 bases and V 6 bases, and 12 bases lay outside the gene matches. CDR3 length: 13 amino acids. Reverse transcription of all isolated RNA meant that expressed TCRB transcripts were sequenced. Method: immunoSEQ multiplex PCR; TCRdb's copy keeps in-frame clones and lacks some. The table includes 130,000 or so clones, about 9.2% detected once. As regards this clone: Its antigen is not identified.

Sequencing used central memory CD4+ T cells from blood. V usage is TRBV29-1 and J usage is TRBJ1-2, with 7 nucleotides matching TRBD1. This clonotype was obtained from a young man in good health. The CDR3 region is CSVTSPTGKGYTF. The CDR3 nucleotides read TGCAGCGTCACCTCCCCGACAGGGAAAGGCTACACCTTC.